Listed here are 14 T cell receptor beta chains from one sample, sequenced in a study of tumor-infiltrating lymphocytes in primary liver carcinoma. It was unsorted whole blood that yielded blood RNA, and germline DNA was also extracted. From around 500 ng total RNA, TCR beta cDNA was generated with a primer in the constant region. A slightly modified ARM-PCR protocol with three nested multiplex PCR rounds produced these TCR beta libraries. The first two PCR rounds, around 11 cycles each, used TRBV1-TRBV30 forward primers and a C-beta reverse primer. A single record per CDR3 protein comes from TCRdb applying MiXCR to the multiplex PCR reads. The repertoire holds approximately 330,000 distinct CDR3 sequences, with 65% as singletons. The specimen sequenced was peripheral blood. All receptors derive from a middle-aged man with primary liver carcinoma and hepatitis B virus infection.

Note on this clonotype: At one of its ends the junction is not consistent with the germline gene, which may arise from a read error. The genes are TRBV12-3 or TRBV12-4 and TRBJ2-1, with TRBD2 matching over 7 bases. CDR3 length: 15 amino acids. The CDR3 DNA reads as TGTCCCAGCAGTCCTGGGAGGGTTAGTTACAATGAGCAGTTCTTC. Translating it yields CPSSPGRVSYNEQFF.

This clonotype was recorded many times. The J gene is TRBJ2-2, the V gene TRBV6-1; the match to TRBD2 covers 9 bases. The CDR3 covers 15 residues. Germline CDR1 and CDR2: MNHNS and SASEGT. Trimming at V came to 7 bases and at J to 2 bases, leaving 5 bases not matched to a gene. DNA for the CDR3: TGTGCCAGCAAGAAGACTAGCGGAAACACCGGGGAGCTGTTTTTT. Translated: CASKKTSGNTGELFF.

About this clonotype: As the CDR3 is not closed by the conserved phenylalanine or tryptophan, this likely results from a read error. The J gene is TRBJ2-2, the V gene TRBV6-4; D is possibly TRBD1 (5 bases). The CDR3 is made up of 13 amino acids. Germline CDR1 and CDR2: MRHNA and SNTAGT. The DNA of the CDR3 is TGTGCCAGCAGTGACTCGGACACCGGTGAGCTGTTTTCT. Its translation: CASSDSDTGELFS.

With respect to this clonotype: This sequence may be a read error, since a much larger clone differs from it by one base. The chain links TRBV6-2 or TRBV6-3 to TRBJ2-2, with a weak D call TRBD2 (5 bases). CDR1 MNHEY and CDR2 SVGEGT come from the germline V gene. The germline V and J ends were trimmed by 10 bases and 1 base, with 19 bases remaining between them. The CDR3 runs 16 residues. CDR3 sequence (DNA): TGTGCCACCACTAAAGTACCTGGACTGAACACCGGGGAGCTGTTTTTT. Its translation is CATTKVPGLNTGELFF.

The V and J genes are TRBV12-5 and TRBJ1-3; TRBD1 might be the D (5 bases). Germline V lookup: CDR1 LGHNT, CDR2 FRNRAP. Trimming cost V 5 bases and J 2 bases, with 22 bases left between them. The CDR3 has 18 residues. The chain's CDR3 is CASGPTQARQPPGNTIYF. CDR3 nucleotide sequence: TGTGCTAGTGGTCCGACCCAAGCTCGACAGCCCCCTGGAAACACCATATATTTT.

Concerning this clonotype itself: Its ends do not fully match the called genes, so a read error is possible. In DNA form, the CDR3 reads TGTGCCAGCAGTGCCTTCGACAGGGGATACTATGGTTACACCTTC. Translating gives CASSAFDRGYYGYTF. This chain uses TRBV25-1 with TRBJ1-2, with 8 bases identical to TRBD1. The germline gives CDR1 MGHDK, CDR2 SYGVNS. This CDR3 has 15 amino acids.

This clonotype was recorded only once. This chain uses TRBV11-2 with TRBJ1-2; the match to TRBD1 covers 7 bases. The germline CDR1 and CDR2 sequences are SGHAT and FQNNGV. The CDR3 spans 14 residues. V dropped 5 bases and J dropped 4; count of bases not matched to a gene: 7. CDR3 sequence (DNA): TGTGCCAGCAGCAGACAGGGTTTGGTCTATGGCTACACCTTC. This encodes CASSRQGLVYGYTF. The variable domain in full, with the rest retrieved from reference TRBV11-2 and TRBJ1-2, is EAGVAQSPRYKIIEKRQSVAFWCNPISGHATLYWYQQILGQGPKLLIQFQNNGVVDDSQLPKDRFSAERLKGVDSTLKIQPAKLEDSAVYLCASSRQGLVYGYTFGSGTRLTVV.

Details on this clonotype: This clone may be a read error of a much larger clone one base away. The CDR3 is CSAGQGSSTEASF. The CDR3 coding sequence is TGCAGCGCCGGACAGGGGAGCAGCACTGAAGCTTCCTTT. The genes are TRBV29-1 and TRBJ1-1, with 9 bases fitting TRBD1. Germline CDR1 reads SQVTM; CDR2 reads ANQGSEA. The CDR3 loop spans 13 amino acids.

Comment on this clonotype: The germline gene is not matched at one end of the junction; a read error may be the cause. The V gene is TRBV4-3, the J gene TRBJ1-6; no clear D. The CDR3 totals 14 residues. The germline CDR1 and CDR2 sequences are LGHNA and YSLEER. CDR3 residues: CASSQEMDNSPLRF. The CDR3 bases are TGCGCCAGCAGCCAAGAAATGGATAATTCACCCCTCCGCTTT.

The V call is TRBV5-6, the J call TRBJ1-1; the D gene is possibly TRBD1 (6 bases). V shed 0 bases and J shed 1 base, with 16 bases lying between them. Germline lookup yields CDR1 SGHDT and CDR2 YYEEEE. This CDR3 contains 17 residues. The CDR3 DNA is TGTGCCAGCAGCTTGGTTGGAGACAGGAACAGGAACACTGAAGCTTTCTTT. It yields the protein CASSLVGDRNRNTEAFF.

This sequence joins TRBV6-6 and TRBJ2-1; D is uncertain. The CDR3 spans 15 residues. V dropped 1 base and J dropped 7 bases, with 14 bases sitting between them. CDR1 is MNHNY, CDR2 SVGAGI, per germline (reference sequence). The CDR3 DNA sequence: TGTGCCAGCAGTTACTTAGGGTCCCCGGGTAATGAGCAGTTCTTC. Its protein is CASSYLGSPGNEQFF.

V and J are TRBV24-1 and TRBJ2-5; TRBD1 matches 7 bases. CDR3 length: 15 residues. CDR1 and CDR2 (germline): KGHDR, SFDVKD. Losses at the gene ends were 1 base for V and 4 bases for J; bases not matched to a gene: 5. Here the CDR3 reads CATSDFRGGAETQYF. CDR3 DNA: TGTGCCACCAGTGATTTTAGAGGGGGCGCAGAGACCCAGTACTTC.

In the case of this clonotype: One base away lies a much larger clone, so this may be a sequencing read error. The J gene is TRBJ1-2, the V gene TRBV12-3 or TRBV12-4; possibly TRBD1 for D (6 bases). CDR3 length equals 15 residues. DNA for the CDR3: TGTACCAGCAGTTTCGGGCCTCCTCCAGGGGATGGCTACACCTTC. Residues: CTSSFGPPPGDGYTF.

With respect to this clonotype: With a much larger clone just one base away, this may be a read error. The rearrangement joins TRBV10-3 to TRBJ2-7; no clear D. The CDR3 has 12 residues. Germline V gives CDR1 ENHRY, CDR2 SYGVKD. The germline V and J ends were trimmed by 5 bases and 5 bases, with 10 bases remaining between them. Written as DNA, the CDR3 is TGTGCCATCAGTACGGCAACCCACGAGCAGTACTTC. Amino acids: CAISTATHEQYF.